This TCR beta chain was sequenced in a study of T cell responses to AZD1222 COVID-19 vaccine. This CDR3 is 13 amino acids long. Losses at the gene ends were 7 bases for V and 5 bases for J; bases not matched to a gene: 9. CDR1 and CDR2 from the germline V gene are SQVTM and ANQGSEA. Points from the study as a whole: Baseline antibody screening turned up just a handful of seropositive AZD1222 recipients. Spike-specific TCR breadth and depth grew following two AZD1222 doses. Nearly half of spike-specific TCRs reportedly target unmutated variant regions.

Measured with immunoSEQ multiplex PCR; TCRdb has only the in-frame clones, and not every one. Among 85,000 to 100,000 clones listed, almost 80% were seen once. Comment on this clone: Its antigen is currently unknown.

Material: peripheral blood, obtained on day 0 of AZD1222 vaccination. This sequence originates from an adult in good health. The chain combines TRBV29-1 with TRBJ1-2, with 8 bases identical to TRBD1. CDR3 sequence reads: CSASLDRDYGYTF. The CDR3 DNA reads TGCAGCGCCTCACTGGACAGGGATTATGGCTACACCTTC.